Described below is a single T cell receptor beta chain sequence and its context. The antigen remains unidentified. The source of the sample is a study of monozygotic twins with inflammatory bowel disease. TCRdb re-called the 5' RACE reads, yielding one record per CDR3 amino acid sequence without DNA. In all, the sample yields about 160,000 distinct CDR3 sequences. The study's findings and limits: Patient repertoires may carry noise from differing immunosuppressive treatments. By inverse Simpson index, TCRbeta diversity was lower in IBD patients than in healthy co-twins. Relative clonotype sharing with others was diminished in IBD patients versus healthy twins, particularly with disease activity.

This CDR3 spans 16 amino acids. CDR1 is DFQATT, CDR2 SNEGSKA, per germline (reference sequence). This chain uses TRBV20-1 with TRBJ2-2; the TRBD2 assignment by TCRdb is unverifiable without DNA. Sequenced input: blood. The clonotype was recovered from a human donor with ulcerative colitis or Crohn's disease, or a healthy co-twin of an affected twin (not recorded which). The CDR3 sequence is CSARDFRRVGTGELFF.